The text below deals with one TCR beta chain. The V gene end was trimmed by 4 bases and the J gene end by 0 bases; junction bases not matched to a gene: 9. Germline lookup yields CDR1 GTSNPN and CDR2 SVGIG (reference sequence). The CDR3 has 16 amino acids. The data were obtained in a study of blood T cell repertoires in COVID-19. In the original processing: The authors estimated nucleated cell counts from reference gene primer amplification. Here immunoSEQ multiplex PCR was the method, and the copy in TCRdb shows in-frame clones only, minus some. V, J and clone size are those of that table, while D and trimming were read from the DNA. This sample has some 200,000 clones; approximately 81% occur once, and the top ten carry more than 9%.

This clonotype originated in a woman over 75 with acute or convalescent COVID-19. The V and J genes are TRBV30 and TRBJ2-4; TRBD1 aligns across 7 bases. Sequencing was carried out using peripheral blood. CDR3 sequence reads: CAWTPGAGGAKNIQYF. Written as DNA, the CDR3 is TGTGCCTGGACCCCTGGGGCAGGGGGAGCCAAAAACATTCAGTACTTC.